Below are 15 T cell receptor beta chains sequenced from a single sample in a study of cytomegalovirus exposure and HLA in healthy donors. PCR amplification relied on 60 Vbeta primers (plus 13 Jbeta primers). The repertoire was sequenced with immunoSEQ multiplex PCR; TCRdb's copy has only in-frame clones and lacks some. Found here are around 94,000 clones, 63% of them singletons; the top ten hold 4% to 5.5%. The sample was PBMCs. The receptors were gathered from a human donor in good health.

This clone occurred once. The chain recombines TRBV18 with TRBJ1-2; D unclear. CDR1 and CDR2 (germline): KGHSH, LQKENI. Between the trimmed V and J ends, which lost 4 bases and 4 bases, there was a span of 22 bases. The length of the CDR3 is 17 residues. The CDR3 spells CASSQKAGTAALYGYTF. DNA of the CDR3: TGTGCCAGCTCACAAAAAGCGGGAACAGCCGCTCTCTATGGCTACACCTTC.

This chain uses TRBV13 with TRBJ2-7; D uncertain. Between the trimmed V and J ends, which lost 2 bases and 3 bases, there was a span of 11 bases. The CDR3 covers 14 residues. Germline CDR1 reads PRHDT; CDR2 reads FYEKMQ (reference sequence). CDR3 nucleotides: TGTGCCAGCAGCTTACTCTCTAGAAGCTACGAGCAGTACTTC. Translating it yields CASSLLSRSYEQYF.

This clone was counted a few times. V and J are TRBV6-1 and TRBJ1-1; D is possibly TRBD1 (6 bases). Trimming left V 7 bases short and J 1 base short, with 13 bases between. Germline loops: CDR1 MNHNS, CDR2 SASEGT. CDR3 length equals 14 residues. CDR3 sequence: CASMQGLPNTEAFF. CDR3 DNA: TGTGCCAGCATGCAGGGGTTACCGAACACTGAAGCTTTCTTT.

V and J are TRBV11-2 and TRBJ1-2; the D gene is possibly TRBD1 (5 bases). The CDR3 is 13 amino acids. Trimming shortened V by 7 bases and J by 8 bases, and 17 bases separated the two germline ends. CDR1 SGHAT and CDR2 FQNNGV come from the germline V gene. The CDR3 protein is CASTPSVGQGYTF. For the CDR3, the DNA is TGTGCCAGCACCCCTTCGGTGGGGCAAGGCTACACCTTC.

The gene calls are TRBV27 and TRBJ2-1; 10 nucleotides match TRBD1. The CDR3 length is 15 residues. The V gene's germline CDR1 is MNHEY and CDR2 SMNVEV (reference sequence). J was trimmed by 5 bases and V by 6 bases; bases with no gene match: 7. CDR3 DNA: TGTGCCAGCAGCCGCGACAGGGGGCGCCACAATGAGCAGTTCTTC. Its protein is CASSRDRGRHNEQFF.

The chain combines TRBV2 with TRBJ2-3; 8 bases align to TRBD1. With V trimmed by 7 bases and J by 3 bases, 9 bases remained unmatched. In germline, CDR1 is SNHLY, CDR2 FYNNEI. The CDR3 is 15 amino acids. The CDR3 nucleotides are TGTGCCAGCACCCGCAGACAGGGGTTAACAGATACGCAGTATTTT. Protein product: CASTRRQGLTDTQYF.

This clone turned up a few times. The chain carries TRBV6-5 and TRBJ2-3, with no clear D. V lost 2 bases and J 6 bases, leaving 6 bases between the germline ends. CDR3 length: 12 amino acids. Germline CDR1 is MNHEY and CDR2 is SVGAGI. The CDR3: CASSYLGDTQYF. The CDR3 region has the DNA TGTGCCAGCAGTTACCTAGGCGATACGCAGTATTTT.

V gene TRBV2 combines with J gene TRBJ2-2, with TRBD1 identical over 7 bases. This CDR3 has 16 amino acids. Germline loops: CDR1 SNHLY, CDR2 FYNNEI. The trim removed 3 bases at V and 7 bases at J, leaving 11 bases unmatched. CDR3 in amino acids: CASSELGQGDGGELFF. The CDR3, as DNA: TGTGCCAGCAGTGAGCTCGGGCAGGGGGACGGCGGGGAGCTGTTTTTT. The full variable domain, in which reference TRBV2 and TRBJ2-2 provide the parts outside the CDR3, is EPEVTQTPSHQVTQMGQEVILRCVPISNHLYFYWYRQILGQKVEFLVSFYNNEISEKSEIFDDQFSVERPDGSNFTLKIRSTKLEDSAMYFCASSELGQGDGGELFFGEGSRLTVL.

The chain uses TRBV10-1 and TRBJ2-2; TRBD1 might be the D (5 bases). V lost 6 bases and J 7 bases, leaving 15 bases between the germline ends. The CDR3 covers 14 residues. Germline V gene sequence: CDR1 WNHNN, CDR2 SYGVQD (reference sequence). The CDR3 here is CASSPAGYGGELFF. The CDR3 coding sequence is TGCGCCAGCAGCCCAGCAGGGTACGGCGGGGAGCTGTTTTTT.

The V gene is TRBV2, the J gene TRBJ2-6, with D possibly matching TRBD2 (6 bases). V was cut by 2 bases and J by 0 bases, with 17 bases left in between. Germline CDR1 is SNHLY and CDR2 is FYNNEI. The CDR3 runs to 19 residues. The CDR3 DNA is TGTGCCAGCAGTGAATGGGGGGATTTCGAACTCTCTGGGGCCAACGTCCTGACTTTC. Translation: CASSEWGDFELSGANVLTF.

J is TRBJ2-2 and V is TRBV7-6, with a weak D call TRBD1 (5 bases). The CDR3 extends over 15 amino acids. The germline gives CDR1 SGHVS, CDR2 FNYEAQ. Trimming took off 5 bases at V and 6 bases at J, with 16 bases between the two ends. CDR3 nucleotide sequence: TGTGCCAGCAGCCGCCAGGGTCCCGGCCCCGGGGAGCTGTTTTTT. This encodes CASSRQGPGPGELFF. Variable domain in full (rest from reference TRBV7-6 and TRBJ2-2): GAGVSQSPRYKVTKRGQDVALRCDPISGHVSLYWYRQALGQGPEFLTYFNYEAQQDKSGLPNDRFSAERPEGSISTLTIQRTEQRDSAMYRCASSRQGPGPGELFFGEGSRLTVL.

This clone was counted a few times. This chain connects TRBV5-6 to TRBJ2-3, with a tentative D call TRBD1 (5 bases). Germline V gene lookup returns CDR1 SGHDT and CDR2 YYEEEE. Trimming pared 4 bases from V and 3 bases from J, leaving 9 bases between. There are 13 residues in the CDR3. For the CDR3, the DNA is TGTGCCAGCAGCACGAGACAGACAGATACGCAGTATTTT. It yields the protein CASSTRQTDTQYF.

This clone was picked up a small number of times. The J gene is TRBJ2-7, the V gene TRBV5-4; 11 positions agree with TRBD2. The trim removed 4 bases at V and 3 bases at J, leaving 9 bases unmatched. This CDR3 comprises 16 residues. Germline V gene sequence: CDR1 SGHNT, CDR2 YYREEE (reference sequence). CDR3 residues: CASSNRLAGTLYEQYF. In DNA, the CDR3 is TGTGCCAGCAGCAACCGACTAGCGGGAACCCTCTACGAGCAGTACTTC.

The CDR3 spells CAISELSPRTSGFYEQYF. The CDR3 region has the DNA TGTGCCATCAGTGAGTTATCCCCGCGGACTAGCGGCTTCTACGAGCAGTACTTC. The V call is TRBV10-3, the J call TRBJ2-7; 10 bases align to TRBD2. Germline CDR1 ENHRY, CDR2 SYGVKD. With V trimmed by 1 base and J by 3 bases, 12 bases remained unmatched. The CDR3 covers 18 residues.

This clone was found a few times. J is TRBJ1-4 and V is TRBV27, with TRBD1 matching over 9 bases. The CDR3 is made up of 14 amino acids. V lost 5 bases and J lost 8; bases outside the gene matches: 6. CDR1 is MNHEY and CDR2 is SMNVEV in the germline V gene (reference sequence). CDR3 DNA: TGTGCCAGCAGTAGGGACAGGGTCTACGAAAAACTGTTTTTT. Translating it yields CASSRDRVYEKLFF.